This TCR beta chain was found in a study of blood T cell repertoires in COVID-19. Study summary: Researchers got acute and convalescent COVID-19 samples from the United States, Italy and Spain. Sources were T cells, B-cell-depleted T cells, or PBMCs; the material itself was cDNA or gDNA.

In germline, CDR1 is MNHEY, CDR2 SMNVEV (reference sequence). Trimming took off 4 bases at V and 2 bases at J, with 15 bases between the two ends. The CDR3 length is 15 residues. In the original workflow: For nucleated cells, counts were estimated from reference gene primer amplification. The table came from immunoSEQ multiplex PCR; TCRdb's copy has only in-frame clones and leaves some out. The V and J calls and clone size were taken over from that table, and D and trimming were inferred from the DNA. The data hold about 99,000 clones, with roughly 81% observed a single time. This clone rates as medium-sized. In Seattle, patients joined the study during active infection and were tracked longitudinally.

V and J are TRBV27 and TRBJ2-7; D possibly corresponds to TRBD1 (5 bases). The sample was peripheral blood. This clonotype was sampled from a man older than 75 with COVID-19, enrolled during active disease. The DNA for the CDR3 is TGTGCCAGCAGTTGGGGCGGTGGGCACGCCTACGAGCAGTACTTC. This encodes CASSWGGGHAYEQYF.